The 27 T cell receptor beta chains reported below all come from one sample, sequenced in a study of T cell repertoires in cytomegalovirus infection. TCRdb processed the reads anew with MiXCR; each CDR3 protein has one entry. The table has approximately 910,000 distinct CDR3 sequences, roughly 31% seen once. Their recognized antigens are unknown. Material: cultured CD8+ T cells from PBMCs, obtained from culture after CMV antigen stimulation. The origin of the receptors is a human donor in good health (CMV status not recorded). Some clones in this sample may be carry-over from other donors' samples.

This chain joins TRBV6-5 and TRBJ2-7; D gene ambiguous. Trimming removed 7 bases at V and 3 bases at J, with 16 bases between. Germline loops: CDR1 MNHEY, CDR2 SVGAGI. CDR3 size: 14 residues. The CDR3 reads CASKYGLTNYEQYF. As DNA, the CDR3 is TGTGCCAGCAAATATGGCCTGACGAACTACGAGCAGTACTTC.

The V and J genes are TRBV6-5 and TRBJ2-2; 13 bases map to TRBD2. This CDR3 comprises 19 residues. The V gene's germline CDR1 is MNHEY and CDR2 SVGAGI. V gave up 2 bases and J gave up 7 bases; unmatched junction bases: 13. The CDR3: CASSYDKLAGGPFDGELFF. The CDR3 nucleotides are TGTGCCAGCAGTTACGATAAACTAGCGGGGGGGCCTTTCGACGGGGAGCTGTTTTTT.

Comments on this clonotype: The junction differs from germline at one of its ends, possibly a read error. The rearrangement joins TRBV29-1 to TRBJ2-3; the match to TRBD2 covers 8 bases. The CDR3 sequence is 15 residues long. CDR1 SQVTM and CDR2 ANQGSEA come from the germline V gene. The CDR3 nucleotides are TGCAGTGTTGAAGAGGGCGGGGGGCCCGGAGATACGCAGTATTTT. Its protein is CSVEEGGGPGDTQYF.

This clonotype was counted many times. V gene TRBV6-5 combines with J gene TRBJ1-2; D remains unclear. This CDR3 contains 16 residues. Trimming shortened V by 0 bases and J by 4 bases, and 15 bases separated the two germline ends. Germline CDR1 and CDR2: MNHEY and SVGAGI. CDR3 sequence: CASSYSRWETTYGYTF. Written as DNA, the CDR3 is TGTGCCAGCAGTTACTCGAGGTGGGAAACGACCTATGGCTACACCTTC.

The V and J genes are TRBV27 and TRBJ1-4, with TRBD1 as a possible D gene (6 bases). CDR1 and CDR2 (germline): MNHEY, SMNVEV (reference sequence). The CDR3 runs 15 residues. The V and J ends lost 5 bases and 5 bases respectively, with 15 bases between them. The CDR3 DNA sequence: TGTGCCAGCAGTCCAGACACAGGGCAAAATGAAAAACTGTTTTTT. It yields the protein CASSPDTGQNEKLFF.

This clonotype appeared once. The V call is TRBV27, the J call TRBJ1-2, with 7 bases matching TRBD1. Germline CDR1 MNHEY, CDR2 SMNVEV (reference sequence). This CDR3 spans 12 amino acids. The ends lost 5 bases at V and 8 bases at J; junction bases unmatched: 5. DNA for the CDR3: TGTGCCAGCAGTCAGGCAGGGGGAGGCTACACCTTC. Its protein product is CASSQAGGGYTF.

This chain uses TRBV9 with TRBJ1-5; a weak D match, TRBD1 (6 bases). Germline V gene sequence: CDR1 SGDLS, CDR2 YYNGEE. The CDR3 is made up of 15 amino acids. Trimming stripped 3 bases from V and 3 bases from J, with 13 bases between. The CDR3 DNA is TGTGCCAGCAGCGAGGGAGGGGGAAACAATCAGCCCCAGCATTTT. As protein: CASSEGGGNNQPQHF.

Details on this clonotype: A much bigger clone sits one base away, suggesting this may be a read error. This chain joins TRBV12-3 or TRBV12-4 and TRBJ2-7; a weak D match, TRBD1 (5 bases). The CDR3 contains 12 residues. V lost 4 bases, J lost 7 bases, and 11 bases lay in between. The CDR3 nucleotides read TGTGCCAGCAGTTCAGGACACATGGAGCAGTACTTC. It yields the protein CASSSGHMEQYF.

This sequence joins TRBV6-5 and TRBJ2-2, with 7 bases aligning to TRBD2. The germline V gene has CDR1 MNHEY and CDR2 SVGAGI. V was pared by 7 bases and J by 0 bases, with 5 bases of the junction left unmatched. The CDR3 totals 15 residues. CDR3 in DNA: TGTGCCAGCACCGGGGGGATCACGAACACCGGGGAGCTGTTTTTT. This sequence encodes CASTGGITNTGELFF.

The chain uses TRBV24-1 and TRBJ2-3; the D call may be TRBD1 or TRBD2 (5 bases each). V was cut by 4 bases and J by 7 bases, with 20 bases left in between. The CDR3 runs to 16 residues. Per germline, CDR1 KGHDR and CDR2 SFDVKD. CDR3 protein: CATSDRDHPTEYTQYF. The DNA for the CDR3 is TGTGCCACCAGTGACCGGGACCACCCCACCGAGTATACGCAGTATTTT.

This clonotype came up many times. The chain has TRBV6-5 and TRBJ2-1; 9 bases map to TRBD1. V was clipped by 2 bases and J by 4 bases; unmatched bases: 3. Germline CDR1 and CDR2: MNHEY and SVGAGI. This CDR3 region has 15 residues. The CDR3 DNA follows: TGTGCCAGCAGTTACGGGGGGACAGGGTACAATGAGCAGTTCTTC. It yields the protein CASSYGGTGYNEQFF.

This chain joins TRBV12-3 or TRBV12-4 and TRBJ2-7; D may be TRBD2 (5 bases). The CDR3 has 13 amino acids. Trimming removed 5 bases from V and 3 bases from J, with 11 bases in between. The CDR3 loop is CASSHGLNYEQYV. Written as DNA, the CDR3 is TGTGCCAGCAGTCACGGACTCAACTACGAGCAGTACGTC.

This sequence joins TRBV6-5 and TRBJ2-7; 9 bases map to TRBD1. The CDR3 covers 15 residues. The germline gives CDR1 MNHEY, CDR2 SVGAGI. The ends lost 6 bases at V and 6 bases at J; junction bases unmatched: 12. The chain's CDR3 is CASRPPRDRAGEQYV. The CDR3 region has the DNA TGTGCCAGCAGGCCTCCCCGGGACAGGGCTGGCGAGCAGTACGTC.

The V and J genes are TRBV12-3 or TRBV12-4 and TRBJ2-3; D remains unclear. The CDR3 extends over 14 amino acids. V was cut by 3 bases and J by 2 bases, with 9 bases left in between. This CDR3 reads CASSLPSSTDTQYF. CDR3 bases: TGTGCCAGCAGTTTGCCTTCTTCCACAGATACGCAGTATTTT.

This sequence joins TRBV20-1 and TRBJ2-5; 7 nucleotides agree with TRBD2. Per the germline V gene, CDR1 is DFQATT and CDR2 is SNEGSKA (reference sequence). The CDR3 loop spans 19 amino acids. The V gene end was trimmed by 0 bases and the J gene end by 2 bases; junction bases not matched to a gene: 18. The CDR3 sequence: CSARDAHPRPRGVQETQYF. CDR3 nucleotide sequence: TGCAGTGCTAGAGATGCCCACCCCCGCCCTCGGGGGGTTCAAGAGACCCAGTACTTC.

The rearrangement joins TRBV6-6 to TRBJ1-5, with D unclear. V lost 10 bases to trimming and J lost 1 base, with 14 bases between them. CDR1 MNHNY and CDR2 SVGAGI come from the germline V gene (reference sequence). The CDR3 sequence is 14 residues long. The CDR3 loop is CAIPVVTSNQPQHF. CDR3 in DNA: TGTGCCATCCCAGTAGTGACGAGCAATCAGCCCCAGCATTTT.

This chain links TRBV5-1 with TRBJ2-7, with D tentatively TRBD2 (6 bases). Trimming shortened V by 1 base and J by 5 bases, and 19 bases separated the two germline ends. CDR1 is SGHRS, CDR2 YFSETQ, per germline. The CDR3 sequence is 16 residues long. CDR3 sequence: CASSLYETEGAHEQYF. The CDR3 coding sequence is TGCGCCAGCAGCTTGTACGAGACGGAGGGCGCCCACGAGCAGTACTTC.

A few counts support this clonotype. This sequence joins TRBV7-9 and TRBJ1-4, with TRBD1 matching 7 bases. The CDR3 sequence is 17 residues long. V lost 5 bases, J lost 0 bases, and 9 bases stayed unmatched. Per the germline V gene, CDR1 is SEHNR and CDR2 is FQNEAQ (reference sequence). The CDR3, as DNA: TGTGCCAGCAGCCCTCGGGACAGACATGCAACTAATGAAAAACTGTTTTTT. This gives the protein CASSPRDRHATNEKLFF.

The chain employs TRBV18 and TRBJ2-7; 10 nucleotides match TRBD1. Per the germline V gene, CDR1 is KGHSH and CDR2 is LQKENI. The CDR3 is 15 amino acids. Trimming removed 3 bases from V and 2 bases from J; junction bases left unmatched: 4. This chain's CDR3 is CASSPGDRGTYEQYV. In DNA form, the CDR3 reads TGTGCCAGCTCACCTGGGGACAGGGGCACCTACGAGCAGTACGTC.

This clonotype was detected only a few times. The chain links TRBV19 to TRBJ2-7; D is possibly TRBD1 (5 bases). Germline lookup yields CDR1 LNHDA and CDR2 SQIVND (reference sequence). V gave up 6 bases and J gave up 3 bases, with 15 bases separating them. This CDR3 comprises 14 residues. The CDR3 nucleotides are TGTGCCAGTAGCCCTCTGCCAGGGAACTACGAGCAGTACTTC. Translated: CASSPLPGNYEQYF.

This clonotype was observed a few times. The genes are TRBV12-3 or TRBV12-4 and TRBJ2-2; D gene ambiguous. V dropped 4 bases and J dropped 5 bases, with 17 bases sitting between them. CDR3 length: 16 residues. CDR3 protein: CASSSRAPGRTGELFF. CDR3 in DNA: TGTGCCAGCAGTTCCCGGGCCCCTGGCCGGACCGGGGAGCTGTTTTTT.

V is TRBV6-5 and J is TRBJ2-2, with 11 bases matching TRBD2. CDR1 and CDR2 (germline): MNHEY, SVGAGI. This CDR3 has 16 amino acids. Germline trimming cut 2 bases from V and 1 base from J; bases unmatched to any gene: 0. CDR3 amino acids: CASSYGTSGNTGELFF. The DNA for the CDR3 is TGTGCCAGCAGTTACGGGACTAGCGGGAACACCGGGGAGCTGTTTTTT.

The rearrangement joins TRBV28 to TRBJ1-1; a possible D gene is TRBD1 (6 bases). V lost 6 bases and J lost 0, with 20 bases in between. The CDR3 contains 17 residues. CDR1 is MDHEN and CDR2 is SYDVKM in the germline V gene. Here the CDR3 reads CASSTGQKALMNTEAFF. The CDR3 DNA reads as TGTGCCAGCAGCACCGGACAGAAAGCTTTAATGAACACTGAAGCTTTCTTT.

The genes are TRBV5-4 and TRBJ2-1; TRBD2 might be the D (6 bases). The ends were cut back, 5 bases at V and 5 bases at J, with 11 bases in the middle. The CDR3 has 13 residues. Germline assignment: CDR1 SGHNT and CDR2 YYREEE (reference sequence). CDR3 sequence (DNA): TGTGCCAGCAGTTATTGGGGGGACAATGAGCAGTTCTTC. Its protein is CASSYWGDNEQFF.

This clonotype has only a few counts. The chain joins TRBV7-8 to TRBJ2-2; the D is unclear. This CDR3 has 14 residues. Per germline, CDR1 SGHVS and CDR2 FQNEAQ. V gave up 6 bases and J gave up 0 bases, with 8 bases separating them. DNA for the CDR3: TGTGCCAGCAGTTCATACGCGAACACCGGGGAGCTGTTTTTT. Its protein product is CASSSYANTGELFF.

Remarks on this clonotype: The germline gene is not matched at one end of the junction; a read error may be the cause. The chain is built from TRBV19 and TRBJ2-2; D is possibly TRBD1 (6 bases). Germline lookup yields CDR1 LNHDA and CDR2 SQIVND (reference sequence). This CDR3 is 17 amino acids long. The CDR3 sequence: CASTWAPGTMNIGELFF. CDR3 nucleotides: TGTGCCAGTACCTGGGCCCCCGGGACAATGAACATCGGGGAGCTGTTTTTT.

This chain uses TRBV7-2 with TRBJ2-7, with D possibly TRBD2 on 6 matching bases. Germline CDR1 reads SGHTA; CDR2 reads FQGNSA. The length of the CDR3 is 15 residues. Trimming cost V 4 bases and J 0 bases, with 13 bases left between them. For the CDR3, the DNA is TGTGCCAGCAGCTCAACCCGGGGGAACTCCTACGAGCAGTACTTC. This codes for CASSSTRGNSYEQYF.